This passage covers 9 T cell receptor beta chains from one sample sequenced in a study of beta chain features in type 1 diabetes. General study points: When Type 1 diabetes patients were examined, their TCRB CDR3s proved moderately but significantly shorter in all four CD4+ subsets.

cDNA synthesis used the whole RNA isolate, giving expressed TCRB sequences. Assay used: immunoSEQ multiplex PCR; TCRdb lists only in-frame clones, some missing. Among 200,000 to 300,000 clones, around 21% were seen once, and the ten largest hold 0.028%. Antigens for these TCRs are unknown. Sequences were obtained from naive CD4+ T cells from blood. These TCRs come from a woman in her thirties or forties with type 1 diabetes.

This clone was detected a few times. The CDR3 region is CASSPPESGSYNEQFF. DNA for the CDR3: TGTGCCAGCTCACCACCCGAGTCAGGCTCCTACAATGAGCAGTTCTTC. The rearrangement joins TRBV18 to TRBJ2-1; D is ambiguous. CDR1 is KGHSH and CDR2 is LQKENI in the germline V gene. V lost 0 bases and J 0 bases, leaving 9 bases between the germline ends. CDR3 length: 16 residues.

V usage is TRBV29-1 and J usage is TRBJ2-7; D might be TRBD2 (6 bases). Germline V gene lookup returns CDR1 SQVTM and CDR2 ANQGSEA. The ends were cut back, 3 bases at V and 7 bases at J, with 7 bases in the middle. The CDR3 totals 10 residues. In DNA, the CDR3 is TGCAGCGTTGAGGGGGGTGAGCAGTACTTC. Translation: CSVEGGEQYF.

The gene calls are TRBV5-1 and TRBJ1-1, with D maybe TRBD1 (5 bases). This CDR3 comprises 15 residues. Deletions cut 3 bases from V and 1 base from J, with 13 bases between. CDR1 and CDR2 (germline): SGHRS, YFSETQ. CDR3 sequence reads: CASSYEGRGNTEAFF. The CDR3 nucleotides are TGCGCCAGCAGCTACGAGGGGCGGGGGAACACTGAAGCTTTCTTT.

This chain links TRBV18 with TRBJ1-4, with TRBD1 matching 10 bases. From germline, CDR1 is KGHSH and CDR2 LQKENI. Trimming cost V 3 bases and J 13 bases; bases outside gene matches: 20. There are 18 residues in the CDR3. The CDR3 protein is CASSPIPASEGQGHRLFF. CDR3 DNA: TGTGCCAGCTCACCTATCCCGGCGTCCGAGGGACAGGGGCACCGACTGTTTTTT.

The CDR3 DNA reads TGTGCCAGCAGCGTAACCGGACTTCACACAGATACGCAGTATTTT. Its translation: CASSVTGLHTDTQYF. The V call is TRBV9, the J call TRBJ2-3, with D possibly TRBD2 on 5 matching bases. Trimming stripped 1 base from V and 2 bases from J, with 11 bases between. The V gene's germline CDR1 is SGDLS and CDR2 YYNGEE. The CDR3 runs to 15 residues.

The rearrangement links TRBV9 to TRBJ1-2; 7 positions match TRBD1. The CDR3 is 16 amino acids. Trimming cost V 0 bases and J 8 bases; bases outside gene matches: 13. The germline V gene has CDR1 SGDLS and CDR2 YYNGEE. CDR3 sequence reads: CASSVETGAISGGYTF. Here the CDR3 DNA reads TGTGCCAGCAGCGTAGAAACAGGGGCGATTTCTGGAGGCTACACCTTC. The full variable domain, rest sourced from reference TRBV9 and TRBJ1-2, is DSGVTQTPKHLITATGQRVTLRCSPRSGDLSVYWYQQSLDQGLQFLIQYYNGEERAKGNILERFSAQQFPDLHSELNLSSLELGDSALYFCASSVETGAISGGYTFGSGTRLTVV.

The chain couples TRBV29-1 to TRBJ2-7; 10 positions agree with TRBD1. Germline V gene sequence: CDR1 SQVTM, CDR2 ANQGSEA. The CDR3 sequence is 13 residues long. V trimming: 6 bases; J trimming: 4 bases; junction bases outside the gene matches: 6. Written as DNA, the CDR3 is TGCAGCGTACGACAGGGGGCGGGGTACGAGCAGTACTTC. Protein: CSVRQGAGYEQYF.

This clone has only a few counts. V usage is TRBV4-2 and J usage is TRBJ2-3; maybe TRBD2 (5 bases). From germline, CDR1 is LGHNA and CDR2 YNFKEQ. The V and J ends lost 3 bases and 3 bases respectively, with 16 bases between them. This CDR3 is built from 16 residues. The CDR3 is CASSQASGISTDTQYF. CDR3 sequence (DNA): TGTGCCAGCAGCCAGGCCTCCGGGATAAGTACAGATACGCAGTATTTT.

The J gene is TRBJ2-2, the V gene TRBV2; D call uncertain. Trimming cost V 4 bases and J 4 bases, with 7 bases left between them. The CDR3 length is 13 residues. Germline V gene data show CDR1 as SNHLY and CDR2 as FYNNEI. Here the CDR3 reads CASSVEVTGELFF. CDR3 DNA: TGTGCCAGCAGTGTTGAGGTCACCGGGGAGCTGTTTTTT.